A single sample gave rise to the 15 T cell receptor beta chains below, sequenced in a study of CD8 T cells in ankylosing spondylitis. TCRdb ran MiXCR on the 5' RACE reads and lists one entry per CDR3 protein. The sample lists about 210,000 distinct CDR3 sequences; around 8% were seen once. The material sequenced was blood, either unsorted or a sorted T cell fraction (not recorded which). The source of these receptors is a female donor with ankylosing spondylitis or in good health (not recorded which).

This clonotype has at least ten counts. V gene TRBV29-1 combines with J gene TRBJ1-1; D is unclear. The V gene lost 5 bases and the J gene lost 0 bases, with 4 bases spanning the gap. The CDR3 extends over 11 amino acids. CDR1 is SQVTM, CDR2 ANQGSEA, per germline. The CDR3 sequence is CSVHLNTEAFF. Here the CDR3 DNA reads TGCAGCGTTCATCTGAACACTGAAGCTTTCTTT.

This clonotype was detected many times. CDR3 bases: TGTGCCAGCAGTTACTCAGGGAGGGGGGAAGCTTTCTTT. Protein sequence: CASSYSGRGEAFF. V and J are TRBV6-5 and TRBJ1-1, with D tentatively TRBD1 (6 bases). The CDR3 runs 13 residues. With 0 bases removed from V and 8 bases from J, the gap between germline ends came to 10 bases. Germline V CDR1 and CDR2: MNHEY, SVGAGI.

On this clonotype itself: A junction boundary mismatches the germline segment, possibly from a read error. The V call is TRBV7-9, the J call TRBJ2-7; D ambiguous. Germline V CDR1 and CDR2: SEHNR, FQNEAQ (reference sequence). The CDR3 length is 12 residues. CDR3 protein: CANSRKSYEQYF. For the CDR3, the DNA is TGTGCCAACAGCCGGAAGTCCTACGAGCAGTACTTC.

This clonotype was counted at least ten times. The chain uses TRBV5-1 and TRBJ1-4, with a possible D match to TRBD1 (5 bases). The V end lost 0 bases, the J end lost 12 bases, and 15 bases lay between the germline ends. The CDR3 is made up of 14 amino acids. Germline CDR1 and CDR2: SGHRS and YFSETQ. The CDR3 protein is CASSLVQGEGELFF. The CDR3 DNA reads as TGCGCCAGCAGCTTGGTCCAGGGTGAAGGAGAACTGTTTTTT.

This clonotype was observed many times. The genes are TRBV4-3 and TRBJ1-1; tentative D call: TRBD1 (5 bases). Germline CDR1 is LGHNA and CDR2 is YSLEER. This CDR3 is 17 amino acids long. The V gene lost 0 bases and the J gene lost 3 bases, with 17 bases spanning the gap. CDR3 in DNA: TGCGCCAGCAGCCAAGACCTCAATAGGGGATTTGACACTGAAGCTTTCTTT. Translated: CASSQDLNRGFDTEAFF.

This clonotype was observed a handful of times. The chain joins TRBV7-2 to TRBJ2-1, with D perhaps matching TRBD1 (5 bases). V was pared by 7 bases and J by 7 bases, with 11 bases between. This CDR3 has 12 residues. Germline loops: CDR1 SGHTA, CDR2 FQGNSA. CDR3 bases: TGTGCCAGCACCTTTCCAGGGAATGAGCAGTTCTTC. This encodes CASTFPGNEQFF.

This sequence joins TRBV5-1 and TRBJ2-1, with TRBD2 identical over 10 bases. The CDR3 spans 16 residues. Germline values: CDR1 SGHRS, CDR2 YFSETQ. V lost 4 bases and J lost 2; bases outside the gene matches: 6. CDR3 sequence: CASSPTSGAAYNEQFF. As DNA, the CDR3 is TGCGCCAGCAGCCCTACTAGCGGGGCTGCCTACAATGAGCAGTTCTTC.

The table lists this clonotype with a few counts. The chain links TRBV7-9 to TRBJ2-1; no definite D call. The CDR3 consists of 14 residues. CDR1 and CDR2 (germline): SEHNR, FQNEAQ (reference sequence). With 4 bases removed from V and 5 bases from J, the gap between germline ends came to 12 bases. The CDR3 region has the DNA TGTGCCAGCAGCTCCCCCGTTAGGAACAATGAGCAGTTCTTC. Its translation: CASSSPVRNNEQFF.

In this sample, this clonotype turned up many times. The chain recombines TRBV2 with TRBJ1-1; D unresolved. This CDR3 contains 12 residues. V lost 9 bases, J lost 5 bases, and 13 bases lay in between. From germline, CDR1 is SNHLY and CDR2 FYNNEI. In DNA, the CDR3 is TGTGCCAGGGATGGGGTGGGGACTGAAGCTTTCTTT. It encodes CARDGVGTEAFF.

This clonotype came up many times. The rearrangement links TRBV12-3 or TRBV12-4 to TRBJ2-5, with D tentatively TRBD1 (6 bases). Deletions cut 6 bases from V and 2 bases from J, with 22 bases between. This CDR3 has 17 residues. CDR3 DNA: TGTGCCAGCAGCCTAGGTTACCTGTCAGGGGCACAAGAGACCCAGTACTTC. Amino acid sequence: CASSLGYLSGAQETQYF.

Only a few counts were recorded for this clonotype. The gene calls are TRBV7-2 and TRBJ2-5, with D hard to call. V was cut by 1 base and J by 5 bases, with 11 bases left in between. Per the germline V gene, CDR1 is SGHTA and CDR2 is FQGNSA. The CDR3 spans 14 residues. The CDR3 here is CASSLDPSGETQYF. For the CDR3, the DNA is TGTGCCAGCAGCTTAGATCCTAGTGGTGAGACCCAGTACTTC.

This clonotype occurred many times. The chain uses TRBV20-1 and TRBJ2-5, with 7 bases aligning to TRBD1. The CDR3 runs 15 residues. V was clipped by 5 bases and J by 5 bases; unmatched bases: 14. The V gene's germline CDR1 is DFQATT and CDR2 SNEGSKA (reference sequence). The CDR3 reads CSASQRGTAGETQYF. CDR3 sequence (DNA): TGCAGTGCTTCCCAGAGAGGGACAGCAGGGGAGACCCAGTACTTC.

At least ten counts were recorded for this clonotype. The V and J genes are TRBV7-2 and TRBJ2-2; D unresolved. From germline, CDR1 is SGHTA and CDR2 FQGNSA. The V gene lost 3 bases and the J gene lost 3 bases, with 11 bases spanning the gap. This CDR3 has 15 residues. CDR3 region: CASSFRELHTGELFF. DNA for the CDR3: TGTGCCAGCAGCTTTAGGGAACTCCACACCGGGGAGCTGTTTTTT.

This clonotype was observed many times. V gene TRBV18 combines with J gene TRBJ1-5, with a possible D match to TRBD1 (6 bases). V was shortened by 2 bases and J by 1 base, with 18 bases between the two germline ends. The CDR3 runs to 18 residues. Germline V gene data show CDR1 as KGHSH and CDR2 as LQKENI. The CDR3 DNA reads as TGTGCCAGCTCACCAGCAGGCGCCCGAGGGGGGAGCAATCAGCCCCAGCATTTT. Protein: CASSPAGARGGSNQPQHF.

As to this clonotype: A single base separates this from a much larger clone, so it may be a read error. The chain carries TRBV20-1 and TRBJ2-1; 8 nucleotides agree with TRBD2. The CDR3 length is 14 residues. The V gene's germline CDR1 is DFQATT and CDR2 SNEGSKA (reference sequence). The CDR3 DNA is TGCAGTACTAGAAAAGCGGGAGTTGGCAATGAGCAGTTCTTC. Amino acid sequence: CSTRKAGVGNEQFF.